The clone carrying this T cell receptor (beta chain) was counted only a few times. Its cognate antigen is unknown. This entry comes from a study of cytomegalovirus exposure and HLA in healthy donors. Study-wide results and caveats: Evidence from a later analysis indicated that most CMV-associated TCR beta chains looked HLA-restricted.

Primers: 60 Vbeta forward and 13 Jbeta reverse. Sequenced by immunoSEQ multiplex PCR; TCRdb stores in-frame clones only, minus some. The data hold under 250,000 clones, with more than 65% observed a single time. J was trimmed by 6 bases and V by 1 base; bases with no gene match: 1. Germline lookup yields CDR1 SGHNT and CDR2 YYREEE (reference sequence). This CDR3 comprises 12 residues. The clonotype originates from a man younger than 30 in good health and CMV-seronegative. The sequencing input was PBMCs. The chain employs TRBV5-4 and TRBJ2-7, with 7 bases lining up with TRBD1. For the CDR3, the DNA is TGTGCCAGCAGCTTGACAGGGGTCGAGCAGTACTTC. This codes for CASSLTGVEQYF.